This passage covers 19 T cell receptor beta chains from one sample sequenced in a study of CD4 T cells in relation to SARS-CoV-2 and coronaviruses. The unexposed donors gave CD4+ T cells in 2011-2018, prior to COVID-19. Isolation of CD4+ T cells took place after 10 days in culture. What these receptors recognize is not known. Repertoires were generated with immunoSEQ multiplex PCR, while TCRdb's copy carries only in-frame clones and drops some. The profile shows just under 20,000 clones, roughly 77% of them singletons. The sample consisted of CD4+ T cells from PBMCs, cultured in vitro. These TCRs come from a human donor in good health.

This clone was seen only once. The chain carries TRBV4-1 and TRBJ1-2; D call uncertain. This CDR3 region has 15 residues. Germline V lookup: CDR1 MGHRA, CDR2 YSYEKL. The V gene lost 0 bases and the J gene lost 6 bases, with 14 bases spanning the gap. The CDR3 DNA follows: TGCGCCAGCAGCCAAGAACGGGTAGGGTTTAATGGCTACACCTTC. This sequence encodes CASSQERVGFNGYTF.

This clone was observed a single time. The rearrangement uses TRBV2 and TRBJ2-2; D possibly corresponds to TRBD1 (5 bases). Germline V gene lookup returns CDR1 SNHLY and CDR2 FYNNEI. The V end was cut by 6 bases, the J end by 4 bases, with 9 bases between. This CDR3 has 13 amino acids. This CDR3 reads CASRGRSTGELFF. The DNA for the CDR3 is TGTGCCAGCAGGGGGCGGAGCACCGGGGAGCTGTTTTTT.

The chain couples TRBV30 to TRBJ2-3, with D possibly TRBD1 on 5 matching bases. Trimming left V 8 bases short and J 2 bases short, with 14 bases between. The CDR3 is 13 residues long. The germline V gene encodes CDR1 GTSNPN and CDR2 SVGIG (reference sequence). The CDR3 sequence: CARGGASTDTQYF. CDR3 in DNA: TGTGCCCGAGGTGGGGCATCCACAGATACGCAGTATTTT.

The rearrangement links TRBV19 to TRBJ2-7; no firm D call. Trimming shortened V by 3 bases and J by 3 bases, and 6 bases separated the two germline ends. The CDR3 sequence is 12 residues long. Germline V gene data show CDR1 as LNHDA and CDR2 as SQIVND (reference sequence). The CDR3 spells CASSIHNYEQYF. CDR3 sequence (DNA): TGTGCCAGTAGTATCCACAACTACGAGCAGTACTTC.

The chain employs TRBV7-2 and TRBJ2-4; D is perhaps TRBD2 (5 bases). V was clipped by 5 bases and J by 7 bases, with 18 bases between them. CDR3 length: 15 residues. Germline V gene data show CDR1 as SGHTA and CDR2 as FQGNSA. The CDR3 loop is CASSPPGPRGNIQYF. The DNA for the CDR3 is TGTGCCAGCAGCCCACCGGGCCCTCGAGGGAACATTCAGTACTTC.

The chain carries TRBV9 and TRBJ1-6; D is perhaps TRBD1 (6 bases). The CDR3 totals 13 residues. From germline, CDR1 is SGDLS and CDR2 YYNGEE. V was clipped by 4 bases and J by 6 bases, with 8 bases between them. CDR3 amino acids: CASSQGLNSPLHF. The CDR3 bases are TGTGCCAGCAGCCAGGGGCTTAATTCACCCCTCCACTTT.

The chain couples TRBV4-1 to TRBJ2-1; D not certain. Trimming stripped 6 bases from V and 0 bases from J, with 9 bases between. CDR3 length: 14 amino acids. CDR1 is MGHRA, CDR2 YSYEKL, per germline. In DNA, the CDR3 is TGCGCCAGCAGTCCTACAGTCTCCTACAATGAGCAGTTCTTC. Protein sequence: CASSPTVSYNEQFF.

The V call is TRBV6-2 or TRBV6-3, the J call TRBJ2-7; 9 nucleotides align to TRBD2. The germline CDR1 and CDR2 sequences are MNHEY and SVGEGT. Trimming at V came to 2 bases and at J to 2 bases, leaving 4 bases not matched to a gene. The CDR3 totals 15 residues. The CDR3 sequence is CASSYGRGGTYEQYF. The CDR3 DNA sequence: TGTGCCAGCAGTTACGGGCGGGGGGGCACCTACGAGCAGTACTTC.

The chain employs TRBV10-3 and TRBJ1-1; D unclear. Per the germline V gene, CDR1 is ENHRY and CDR2 is SYGVKD. This CDR3 is built from 12 residues. Trimming stripped 8 bases from V and 4 bases from J, with 11 bases between. CDR3 protein: CAIEGFGTEAFF. The CDR3 coding sequence is TGTGCCATCGAAGGGTTTGGCACTGAAGCTTTCTTT.

The CDR3 sequence is CASSPGQGAHSNQPQHF. CDR3 DNA: TGTGCCAGCTCACCGGGACAGGGGGCCCATAGCAATCAGCCCCAGCATTTT. The V gene is TRBV18, the J gene TRBJ1-5; 12 bases are a match to TRBD1. Germline assignment: CDR1 KGHSH and CDR2 LQKENI. This CDR3 contains 17 residues. Trimming removed 3 bases from V and 0 bases from J; junction bases left unmatched: 3.

J is TRBJ1-3 and V is TRBV5-1, with TRBD1 as a possible D gene (6 bases). Trimming cost V 5 bases and J 7 bases, with 19 bases left between them. Germline V gene data show CDR1 as SGHRS and CDR2 as YFSETQ. CDR3 size: 15 residues. In nucleotides, the CDR3 is TGCGCCAGCAGTCTCGAGGGGGGCTGGAGGAACACCATATATTTT. As protein: CASSLEGGWRNTIYF.

The chain joins TRBV4-1 to TRBJ2-4; 7 bases fit TRBD1. CDR1 is MGHRA and CDR2 is YSYEKL in the germline V gene. CDR3 length: 15 amino acids. Losses at the gene ends were 1 base for V and 4 bases for J; bases not matched to a gene: 4. The CDR3, as DNA: TGCGCCAGCAGCCAAGGGACAGGCAAGAAAAACATTCAGTACTTC. This encodes CASSQGTGKKNIQYF.

The chain has TRBV28 and TRBJ2-6; D unclear. The length of the CDR3 is 15 residues. Germline V lookup: CDR1 MDHEN, CDR2 SYDVKM. Trimming left V 8 bases short and J 8 bases short, with 19 bases between. The CDR3 bases are TGTGCCAGCCAGGACCCCCTCCTGCCCCCCAACGTCCTGACTTTC. It translates to CASQDPLLPPNVLTF.

The chain employs TRBV7-2 and TRBJ2-3; D uncertain. The germline V gene encodes CDR1 SGHTA and CDR2 FQGNSA. With 5 bases removed from V and 7 bases from J, the gap between germline ends came to 10 bases. This CDR3 contains 12 residues. CDR3 DNA sequence: TGTGCCAGCAGCGGCCTAGGGAATACGCAGTATTTT. This encodes CASSGLGNTQYF.

The chain links TRBV18 to TRBJ2-5; TRBD2 might be the D (5 bases). CDR3 length: 14 residues. Trimming shortened V by 2 bases and J by 1 base, and 8 bases separated the two germline ends. Germline V lookup: CDR1 KGHSH, CDR2 LQKENI. The CDR3 DNA follows: TGTGCCAGCTCACCAGTGGGGAGCCAAGAGACCCAGTACTTC. This encodes CASSPVGSQETQYF. The whole variable domain, filled in from reference TRBV18 and TRBJ2-5, reads NAGVMQNPRHLVRRRGQEARLRCSPMKGHSHVYWYRQLPEEGLKFMVYLQKENIIDESGMPKERFSAEFPKEGPSILRIQQVVRGDSAAYFCASSPVGSQETQYFGPGTRLLVL.

The chain carries TRBV5-3 and TRBJ2-7; a weak D match, TRBD2 (5 bases). TRBV5-3 is assigned to the ORF class and has an uncertain function. Trimming cost V 5 bases and J 8 bases, with 14 bases left between them. The CDR3 spans 12 residues. DNA for the CDR3: TGTGCCAGAAGGACTACCGGAACACAGCAGTACTTC. Its translation: CARRTTGTQQYF.

The CDR3, as DNA: TGTGCCAGCAGCCCGCTGGGAAACAGGGGGCGCAGCTATGGCTACACCTTC. It is translated as CASSPLGNRGRSYGYTF. The V gene is TRBV5-6, the J gene TRBJ1-2; 9 bases are shared with TRBD1. V lost 4 bases, J lost 4 bases, and 14 bases stayed unmatched. This CDR3 contains 17 residues. CDR1 is SGHDT and CDR2 is YYEEEE in the germline V gene.

This clone was seen more than once but under ten times. The chain carries TRBV29-1 and TRBJ1-2; 7 bases map to TRBD1. Germline V lookup: CDR1 SQVTM, CDR2 ANQGSEA. V lost 3 bases, J lost 4 bases, and 8 bases stayed unmatched. This CDR3 region has 14 residues. CDR3 in amino acids: CSVEGDSFAYGYTF. CDR3 coding DNA: TGCAGCGTTGAGGGGGACAGTTTCGCCTATGGCTACACCTTC.

V and J are TRBV7-8 and TRBJ2-7, with TRBD2 matching over 13 bases. This CDR3 spans 15 amino acids. CDR1 SGHVS and CDR2 FQNEAQ come from the germline V gene. Losses at the gene ends were 5 bases for V and 7 bases for J; bases not matched to a gene: 8. This CDR3 is CASSPGTSGVLEQYF. DNA for the CDR3: TGTGCCAGCAGCCCAGGGACTAGCGGGGTTTTAGAGCAGTACTTC.